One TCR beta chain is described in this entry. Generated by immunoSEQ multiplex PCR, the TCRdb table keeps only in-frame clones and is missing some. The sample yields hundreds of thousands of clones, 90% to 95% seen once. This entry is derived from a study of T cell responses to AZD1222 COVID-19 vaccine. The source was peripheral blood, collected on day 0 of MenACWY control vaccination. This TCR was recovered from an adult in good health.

CDR3 nucleotides: TGTGCCAGCAGCTGGACAGGGGGCGGTGGAAACACCATATATTTT. Translating gives CASSWTGGGGNTIYF. The chain links TRBV5-5 to TRBJ1-3, with 11 bases that match TRBD1. This CDR3 region has 15 residues. J gave up 3 bases and V 3 bases, and 2 bases lay outside the gene matches. Germline loops: CDR1 SGHKS, CDR2 YYEKEE (reference sequence).